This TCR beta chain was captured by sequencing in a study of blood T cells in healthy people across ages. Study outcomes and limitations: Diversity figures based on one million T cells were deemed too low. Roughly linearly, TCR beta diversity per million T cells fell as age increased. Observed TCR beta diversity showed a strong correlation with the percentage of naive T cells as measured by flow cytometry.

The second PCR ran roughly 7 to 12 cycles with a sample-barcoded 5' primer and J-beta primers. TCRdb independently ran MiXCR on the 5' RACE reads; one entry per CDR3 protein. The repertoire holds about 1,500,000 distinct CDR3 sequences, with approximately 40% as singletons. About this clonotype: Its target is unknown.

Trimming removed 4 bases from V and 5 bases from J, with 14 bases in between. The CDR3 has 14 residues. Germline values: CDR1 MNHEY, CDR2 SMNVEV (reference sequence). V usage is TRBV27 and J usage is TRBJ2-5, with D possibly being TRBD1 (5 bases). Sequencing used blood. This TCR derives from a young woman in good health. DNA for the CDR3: TGTGCCAGCAGTTACCGACAGCGTGAGGAGACCCAGTACTTC. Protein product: CASSYRQREETQYF.